This TCR beta chain came from a study of T cell responses to AZD1222 COVID-19 vaccine. Background on the study: Second-dose groups at about 4 or about 12 weeks were pooled.

The CDR3 contains 17 residues. V lost 3 bases to trimming and J lost 1 base, with 16 bases between them. CDR1 is KGHDR and CDR2 is SFDVKD in the germline V gene. Produced via immunoSEQ multiplex PCR; TCRdb's table is partial and in-frame only. The table has some 97,000 clones, around 90% seen once. The receptor comes from an adult in good health. The material was peripheral blood, obtained on day 0 of AZD1222 vaccination. The chain combines TRBV24-1 with TRBJ2-3; D might be TRBD2 (5 bases). The CDR3 DNA sequence: TGTGCCACCAGTGATCCCTCACTAGGATTCCGCACAGATACGCAGTATTTT. Amino acid sequence: CATSDPSLGFRTDTQYF.